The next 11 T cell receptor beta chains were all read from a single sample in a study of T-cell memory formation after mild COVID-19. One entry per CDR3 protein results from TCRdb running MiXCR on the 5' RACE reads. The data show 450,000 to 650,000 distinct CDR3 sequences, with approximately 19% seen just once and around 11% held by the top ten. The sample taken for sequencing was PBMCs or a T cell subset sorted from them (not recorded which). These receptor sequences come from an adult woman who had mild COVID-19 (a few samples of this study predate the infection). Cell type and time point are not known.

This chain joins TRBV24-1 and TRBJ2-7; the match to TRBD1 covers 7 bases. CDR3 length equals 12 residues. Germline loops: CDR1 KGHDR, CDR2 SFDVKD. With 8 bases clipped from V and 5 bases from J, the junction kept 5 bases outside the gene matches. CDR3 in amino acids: CATIPGTDEQYF. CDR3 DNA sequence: TGTGCCACCATCCCGGGGACAGACGAGCAGTACTTC.

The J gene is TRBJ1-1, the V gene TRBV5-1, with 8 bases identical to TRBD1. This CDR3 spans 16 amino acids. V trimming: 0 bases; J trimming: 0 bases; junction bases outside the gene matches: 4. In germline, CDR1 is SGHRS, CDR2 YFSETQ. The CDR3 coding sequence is TGCGCCAGCAGCTTGGGGACAGGGTATATGAACACTGAAGCTTTCTTT. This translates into CASSLGTGYMNTEAFF.

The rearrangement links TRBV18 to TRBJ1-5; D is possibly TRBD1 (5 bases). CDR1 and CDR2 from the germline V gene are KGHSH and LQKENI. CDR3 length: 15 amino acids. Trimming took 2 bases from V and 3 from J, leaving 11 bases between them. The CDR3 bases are TGTGCCAGCTCACCATTCGGGGGAAACAATCAGCCCCAGCATTTT. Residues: CASSPFGGNNQPQHF.

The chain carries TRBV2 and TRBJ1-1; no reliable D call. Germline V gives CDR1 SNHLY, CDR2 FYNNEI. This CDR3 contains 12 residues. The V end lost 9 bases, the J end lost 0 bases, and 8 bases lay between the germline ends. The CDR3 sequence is CARLNMNTEAFF. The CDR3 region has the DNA TGTGCCAGATTGAACATGAACACTGAAGCTTTCTTT.

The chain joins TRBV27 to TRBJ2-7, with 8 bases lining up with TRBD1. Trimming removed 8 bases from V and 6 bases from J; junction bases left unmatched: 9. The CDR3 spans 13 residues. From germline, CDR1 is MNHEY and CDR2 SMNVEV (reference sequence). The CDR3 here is CASPNRTGCEQYF. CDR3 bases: TGTGCCAGCCCCAACAGGACAGGGTGCGAGCAGTACTTC.

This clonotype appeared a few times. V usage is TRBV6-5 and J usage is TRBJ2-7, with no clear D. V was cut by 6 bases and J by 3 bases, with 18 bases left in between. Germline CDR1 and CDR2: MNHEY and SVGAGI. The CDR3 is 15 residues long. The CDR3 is CASSPEDPEYYEQYF. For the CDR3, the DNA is TGTGCCAGCAGCCCTGAGGACCCGGAGTACTACGAGCAGTACTTC.

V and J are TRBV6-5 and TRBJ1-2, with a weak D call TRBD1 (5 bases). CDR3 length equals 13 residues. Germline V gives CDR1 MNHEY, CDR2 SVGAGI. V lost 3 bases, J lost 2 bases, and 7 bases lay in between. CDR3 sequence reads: CASSYGGNYGYTF. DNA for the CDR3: TGTGCCAGCAGTTATGGGGGGAACTATGGCTACACCTTC.

The CDR3 coding sequence is TGTGCCAGCAGCCCGCTAGCGGGGGGGTCCCTGAACTACAATGAGCAGTTCTTC. Its translation: CASSPLAGGSLNYNEQFF. V and J are TRBV7-9 and TRBJ2-1; TRBD2 matches 12 bases. Trimming took 5 bases from V and 3 from J; bases not matched to a gene: 11. The CDR3 is made up of 18 amino acids. CDR1 is SEHNR, CDR2 FQNEAQ, per germline (reference sequence).

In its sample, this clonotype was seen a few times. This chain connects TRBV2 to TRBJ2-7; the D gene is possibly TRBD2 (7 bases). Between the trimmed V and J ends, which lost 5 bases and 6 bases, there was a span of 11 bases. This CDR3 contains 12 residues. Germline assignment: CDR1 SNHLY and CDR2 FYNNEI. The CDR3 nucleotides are TGTGCCAGCAGTTGGCGGGGGCCCGAGCAGTACTTC. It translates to CASSWRGPEQYF.

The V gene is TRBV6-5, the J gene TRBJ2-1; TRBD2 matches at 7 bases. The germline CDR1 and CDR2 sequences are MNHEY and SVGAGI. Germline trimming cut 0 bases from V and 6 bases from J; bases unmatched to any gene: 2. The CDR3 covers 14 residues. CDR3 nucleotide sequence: TGTGCCAGCAGTTACTCGGGGGGGTCCAATGAGCAGTTCTTC. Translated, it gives CASSYSGGSNEQFF.

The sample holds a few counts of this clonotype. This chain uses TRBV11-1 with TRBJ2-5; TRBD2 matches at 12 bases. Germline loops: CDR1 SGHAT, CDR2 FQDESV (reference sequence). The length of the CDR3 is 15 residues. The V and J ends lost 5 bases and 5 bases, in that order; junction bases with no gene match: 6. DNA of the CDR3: TGTGCCAGCAGCCTAAGACTAGCGGGGGCGGAGACCCAGTACTTC. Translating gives CASSLRLAGAETQYF. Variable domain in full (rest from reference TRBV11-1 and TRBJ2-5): EAEVAQSPRYKITEKSQAVAFWCDPISGHATLYWYRQILGQGPELLVQFQDESVVDDSQLPKDRFSAERLKGVDSTLKIQPAELGDSAMYLCASSLRLAGAETQYFGPGTRLLVL.